This T cell receptor beta chain was captured by sequencing in a study of T-cell reconstitution after alpha-beta-depleted transplantation in children. Study-wide points: The origin of high day-60 TCRbeta diversity in some patients lay in surviving recipient T cells and thymic progenitors. T-cell counts and diversity at one year following transplant were attributed mainly to newly produced T cells. By about two months after transplant, alpha-beta T cells reportedly arose from several hundred graft clones that had expanded.

Trimming took off 6 bases at V and 7 bases at J, with 10 bases between the two ends. This CDR3 is 12 amino acids long. Germline V gene data show CDR1 as SGHVS and CDR2 as FNYEAQ. This clonotype has a handful of counts. Its antigen is not identified. A library of TCRbeta sequences, prepared with unique molecular identifiers, was generated. Each CDR3 protein gets one entry after TCRdb re-called the PCR reads with MiXCR. The table shows over 400,000 distinct CDR3 sequences, with over 40% occurring only once. The sample here was PBMCs, taken before TCRalphabeta/CD19-depleted stem cell transplant. The sequence was collected from a girl aged 2 to 10 with aplastic anemia, due to receive a stem cell transplant. This chain links TRBV7-6 with TRBJ2-1; D is unclear. DNA of the CDR3: TGTGCCAGCAGGGCGGTTGGGAATGAGCAGTTCTTC. Protein product: CASRAVGNEQFF.